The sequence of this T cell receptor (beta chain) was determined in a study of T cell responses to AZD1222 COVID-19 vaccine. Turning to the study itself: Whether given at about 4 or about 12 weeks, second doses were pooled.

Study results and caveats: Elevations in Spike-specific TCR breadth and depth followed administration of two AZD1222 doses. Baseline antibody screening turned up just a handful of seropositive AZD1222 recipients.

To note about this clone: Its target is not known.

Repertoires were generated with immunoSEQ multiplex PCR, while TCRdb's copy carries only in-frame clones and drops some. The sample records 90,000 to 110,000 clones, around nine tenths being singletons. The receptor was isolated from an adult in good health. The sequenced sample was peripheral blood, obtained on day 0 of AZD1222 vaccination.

The CDR3 sequence: CASSQLAGRGKDNEQFF. CDR3 bases: TGTGCCAGCAGCCAATTGGCCGGGAGGGGTAAGGACAATGAGCAGTTCTTC. The chain carries TRBV3-1 (or the pseudogene TRBV3-2) and TRBJ2-1; 8 nucleotides agree with TRBD2. The CDR3 has 17 amino acids. Germline V gene lookup returns CDR1 LGHDT and CDR2 YNNKEL (reference sequence). The J segment lost 5 bases and the V segment lost 2 bases, leaving 11 bases of the junction unmatched.